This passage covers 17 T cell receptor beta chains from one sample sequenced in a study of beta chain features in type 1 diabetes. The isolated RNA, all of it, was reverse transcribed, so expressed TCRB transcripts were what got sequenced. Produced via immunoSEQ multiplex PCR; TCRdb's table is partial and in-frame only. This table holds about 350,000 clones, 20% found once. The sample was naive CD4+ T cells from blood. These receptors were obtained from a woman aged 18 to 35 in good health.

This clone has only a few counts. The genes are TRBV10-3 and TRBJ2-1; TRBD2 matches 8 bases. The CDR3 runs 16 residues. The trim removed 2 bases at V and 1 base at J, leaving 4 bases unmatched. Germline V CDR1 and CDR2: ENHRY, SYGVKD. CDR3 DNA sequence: TGTGCCATCAGTGAGACAGCGGGAGTTTCCTACAATGAGCAGTTCTTC. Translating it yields CAISETAGVSYNEQFF.

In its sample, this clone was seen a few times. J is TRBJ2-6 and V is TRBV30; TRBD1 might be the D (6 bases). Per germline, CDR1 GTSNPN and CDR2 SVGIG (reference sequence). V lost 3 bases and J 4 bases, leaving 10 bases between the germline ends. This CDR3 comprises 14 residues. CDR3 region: CAWRTGLGANVLTF. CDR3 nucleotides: TGTGCCTGGAGAACAGGGTTAGGGGCCAACGTCCTGACTTTC.

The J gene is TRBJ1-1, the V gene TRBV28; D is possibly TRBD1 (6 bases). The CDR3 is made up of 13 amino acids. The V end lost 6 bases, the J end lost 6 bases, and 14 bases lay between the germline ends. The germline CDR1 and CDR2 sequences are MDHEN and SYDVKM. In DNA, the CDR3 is TGTGCCAGCAGGGTCGGGGGGCGGGCTGAAGCTTTCTTT. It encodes CASRVGGRAEAFF.

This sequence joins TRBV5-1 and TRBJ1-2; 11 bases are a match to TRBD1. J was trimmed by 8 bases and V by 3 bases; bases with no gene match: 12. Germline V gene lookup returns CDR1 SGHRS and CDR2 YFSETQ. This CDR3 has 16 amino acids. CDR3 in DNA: TGCGCCAGCAGCTCCCGGGACAGGGGGAAAAAACGAGGCTACACCTTC. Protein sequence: CASSSRDRGKKRGYTF.

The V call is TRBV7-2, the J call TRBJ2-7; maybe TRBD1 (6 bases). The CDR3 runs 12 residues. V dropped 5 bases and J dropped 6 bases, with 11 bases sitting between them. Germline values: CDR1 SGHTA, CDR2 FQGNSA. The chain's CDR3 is CASSRTGIEQYF. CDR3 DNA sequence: TGTGCCAGCAGCCGAACAGGGATCGAGCAGTACTTC.

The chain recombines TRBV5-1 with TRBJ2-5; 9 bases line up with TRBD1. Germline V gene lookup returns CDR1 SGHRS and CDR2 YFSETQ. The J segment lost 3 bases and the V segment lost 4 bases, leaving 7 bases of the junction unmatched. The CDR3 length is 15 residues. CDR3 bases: TGCGCCAGCAGCAGACAGGGGGTGGCGGAAGAGACCCAGTACTTC. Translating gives CASSRQGVAEETQYF.

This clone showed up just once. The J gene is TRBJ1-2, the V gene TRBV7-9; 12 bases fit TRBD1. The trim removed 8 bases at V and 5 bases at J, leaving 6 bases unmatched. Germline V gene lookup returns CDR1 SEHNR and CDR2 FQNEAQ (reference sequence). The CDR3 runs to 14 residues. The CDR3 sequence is CASGGQGAEYGYTF. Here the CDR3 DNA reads TGTGCCAGCGGGGGACAGGGGGCGGAATATGGCTACACCTTC.

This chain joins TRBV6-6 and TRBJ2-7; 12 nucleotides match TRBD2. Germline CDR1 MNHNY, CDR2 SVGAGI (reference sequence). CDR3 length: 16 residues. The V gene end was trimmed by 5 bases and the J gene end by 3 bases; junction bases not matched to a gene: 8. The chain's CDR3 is CASSLGPSGRGYEQYF. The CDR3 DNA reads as TGTGCCAGCAGTCTGGGGCCTAGCGGGAGGGGCTACGAGCAGTACTTC.

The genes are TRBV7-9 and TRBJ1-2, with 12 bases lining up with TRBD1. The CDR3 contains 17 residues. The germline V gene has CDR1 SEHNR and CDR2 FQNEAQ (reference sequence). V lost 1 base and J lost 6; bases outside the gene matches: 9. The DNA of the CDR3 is TGTGCCAGCAGCTTAGGAGGGACAGGGGGCGCTCAGGATGGCTACACCTTC. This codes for CASSLGGTGGAQDGYTF.

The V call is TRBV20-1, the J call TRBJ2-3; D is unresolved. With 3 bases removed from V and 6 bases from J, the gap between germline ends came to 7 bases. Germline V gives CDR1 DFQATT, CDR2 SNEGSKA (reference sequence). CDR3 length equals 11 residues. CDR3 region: CSASYGDTQYF. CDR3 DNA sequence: TGCAGTGCTAGCTACGGGGATACGCAGTATTTT.

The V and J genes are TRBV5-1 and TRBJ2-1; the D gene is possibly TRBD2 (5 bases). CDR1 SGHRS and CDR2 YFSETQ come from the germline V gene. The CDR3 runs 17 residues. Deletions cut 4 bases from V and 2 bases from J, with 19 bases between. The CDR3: CASSDLRAHSTYNEQFF. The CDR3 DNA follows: TGCGCCAGCAGCGATTTGAGGGCCCACAGCACCTACAATGAGCAGTTCTTC.

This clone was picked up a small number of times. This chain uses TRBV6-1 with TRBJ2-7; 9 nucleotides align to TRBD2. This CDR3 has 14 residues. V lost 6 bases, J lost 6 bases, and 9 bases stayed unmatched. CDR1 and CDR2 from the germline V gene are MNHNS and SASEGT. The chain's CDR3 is CASSPMRGGIEQYF. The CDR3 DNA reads TGTGCCAGCAGCCCGATGCGGGGGGGCATCGAGCAGTACTTC.

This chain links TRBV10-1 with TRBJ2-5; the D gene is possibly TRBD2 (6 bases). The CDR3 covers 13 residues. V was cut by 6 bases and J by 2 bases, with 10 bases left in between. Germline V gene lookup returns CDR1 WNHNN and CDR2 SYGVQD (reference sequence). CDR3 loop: CASSGSGQETQYF. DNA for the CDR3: TGCGCCAGCAGCGGGAGCGGGCAAGAGACCCAGTACTTC.

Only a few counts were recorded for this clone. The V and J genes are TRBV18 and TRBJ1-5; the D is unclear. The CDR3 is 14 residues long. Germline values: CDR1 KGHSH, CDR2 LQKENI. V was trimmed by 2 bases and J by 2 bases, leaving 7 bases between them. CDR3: CASSPGPGNQPQHF. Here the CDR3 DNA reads TGTGCCAGCTCACCAGGTCCGGGCAATCAGCCCCAGCATTTT.

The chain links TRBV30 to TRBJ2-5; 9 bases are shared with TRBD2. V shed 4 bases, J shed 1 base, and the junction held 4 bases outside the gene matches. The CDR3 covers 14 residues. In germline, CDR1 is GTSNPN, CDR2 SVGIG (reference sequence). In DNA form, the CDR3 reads TGTGCCTGGAATAGCGGGGGCCTCCAAGAGACCCAGTACTTC. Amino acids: CAWNSGGLQETQYF.

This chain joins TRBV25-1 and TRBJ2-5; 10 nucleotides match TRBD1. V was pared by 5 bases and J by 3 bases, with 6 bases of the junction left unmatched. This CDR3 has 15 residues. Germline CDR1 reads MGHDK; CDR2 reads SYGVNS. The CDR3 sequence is CASSRQGAGEETQYF. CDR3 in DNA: TGTGCCAGCAGTAGACAGGGGGCGGGAGAAGAGACCCAGTACTTC.

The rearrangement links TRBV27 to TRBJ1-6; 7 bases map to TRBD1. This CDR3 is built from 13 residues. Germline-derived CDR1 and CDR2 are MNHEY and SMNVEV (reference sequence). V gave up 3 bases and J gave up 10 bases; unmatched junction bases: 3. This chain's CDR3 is CASSFRGESPLHF. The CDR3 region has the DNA TGTGCCAGCAGTTTCAGGGGGGAATCACCCCTCCACTTT.